The next 9 T cell receptor beta chains were all read from a single sample in a study of blood T cell repertoires in COVID-19. The assay was immunoSEQ multiplex PCR, and TCRdb's table has in-frame clones only and misses some. The sample contains under 300,000 clones, around 87% of which appear only once. Sequencing was done on a sample of peripheral blood. The origin of the receptors is a man in his late teens or twenties with active or convalescent COVID-19.

On this clone: This specimen includes other DNA sequences encoding the same CDR3. The rearrangement uses TRBV6-5 and TRBJ1-1; 8 bases map to TRBD1. The CDR3 sequence is 14 residues long. The ends lost 5 bases at V and 7 bases at J; junction bases unmatched: 9. Germline V lookup: CDR1 MNHEY, CDR2 SVGAGI. CDR3 in amino acids: CASSKGQDLGEAFF. CDR3 DNA sequence: TGTGCCAGCAGTAAGGGACAGGATCTGGGTGAAGCTTTCTTT.

The chain recombines TRBV7-2 with TRBJ2-7; TRBD1 matches at 12 bases. The trim removed 4 bases at V and 3 bases at J, leaving 7 bases unmatched. The CDR3 is 16 residues long. Germline V gene sequence: CDR1 SGHTA, CDR2 FQGNSA. The CDR3 nucleotides read TGTGCCAGCAGCTCGAGTGGGACAGGGGGCCTCTACGAGCAGTACTTC. This encodes CASSSSGTGGLYEQYF.

This chain joins TRBV2 and TRBJ2-3; 8 bases line up with TRBD1. Germline V gene data show CDR1 as SNHLY and CDR2 as FYNNEI. The V segment lost 8 bases and the J segment 6 bases; nucleotides outside the gene matches: 13. The length of the CDR3 is 15 residues. CDR3 coding DNA: TGTGCCAGCCTCCAGGGGGCCCTCGGGTCTGATACGCAGTATTTT. It is translated as CASLQGALGSDTQYF.

The rearrangement links TRBV19 to TRBJ2-5, with unresolved D. Trimming stripped 5 bases from V and 7 bases from J, with 20 bases between. This CDR3 spans 15 amino acids. The germline V gene has CDR1 LNHDA and CDR2 SQIVND (reference sequence). The CDR3 loop reads CASSSTGTTRGTQYF. CDR3 bases: TGTGCCAGTAGTTCGACCGGAACAACGCGCGGGACCCAGTACTTC.

The V gene is TRBV27, the J gene TRBJ2-3, with a tentative D call TRBD2 (6 bases). CDR3 length: 15 residues. Germline-derived CDR1 and CDR2 are MNHEY and SMNVEV (reference sequence). Trimming shortened V by 2 bases and J by 1 base, and 10 bases separated the two germline ends. CDR3 region: CASSLHSSGTDTQYF. The CDR3 region has the DNA TGTGCCAGCAGTTTACACTCTAGCGGCACAGATACGCAGTATTTT.

This chain connects TRBV30 to TRBJ1-5; D remains unclear. The CDR3 sequence is 14 residues long. V lost 7 bases and J 2 bases, leaving 15 bases between the germline ends. CDR1 GTSNPN and CDR2 SVGIG come from the germline V gene (reference sequence). DNA for the CDR3: TGTGCCTTAAGCTTCGGACTCGGCAATCAGCCCCAGCATTTT. Translated, it gives CALSFGLGNQPQHF. Full variable domain (remainder filled in from reference TRBV30 and TRBJ1-5): SQTIHQWPATLVQPVGSPLSLECTVEGTSNPNLYWYRQAAGRGLQLLFYSVGIGQISSEVPQNLSASRPQDRQFILSSKKLLLSDSGFYLCALSFGLGNQPQHFGDGTRLSIL.

J is TRBJ1-1 and V is TRBV19, with 9 bases aligning to TRBD1. V dropped 5 bases and J dropped 6; count of bases not matched to a gene: 10. The CDR3 covers 15 residues. Germline lookup yields CDR1 LNHDA and CDR2 SQIVND (reference sequence). Written as DNA, the CDR3 is TGTGCCAGTAGTCCCGTCGTACAGGGGGCCGCTGAAGCTTTCTTT. Translating it yields CASSPVVQGAAEAFF.

This chain uses TRBV9 with TRBJ2-4, with D possibly matching TRBD2 (5 bases). CDR3 size: 13 residues. The V end was cut by 0 bases, the J end by 7 bases, with 8 bases between. Germline V gives CDR1 SGDLS, CDR2 YYNGEE. CDR3 region: CASSVASGNIQYF. The DNA for the CDR3 is TGTGCCAGCAGCGTAGCCTCGGGGAACATTCAGTACTTC.

The chain carries TRBV10-3 and TRBJ2-2, with 10 bases that match TRBD2. CDR3 length equals 15 residues. Trimming at V came to 6 bases and at J to 3 bases, leaving 4 bases not matched to a gene. The V gene's germline CDR1 is ENHRY and CDR2 SYGVKD. The CDR3 reads CAIRERGGDTGELFF. CDR3 DNA sequence: TGTGCCATCAGGGAGCGGGGGGGCGACACCGGGGAGCTGTTTTTT.